Listed below are T cell receptor beta chains from one sample, sequenced in a study of Graves' ophthalmopathy and Graves' hyperthyroidism. TCRdb passed the multiplex PCR reads through MiXCR, listing each CDR3 protein once. This table holds hundreds of thousands of distinct CDR3 sequences, over 20% found once. The sample taken for sequencing was peripheral blood. These receptors came from a woman aged 18-29 years with stable Graves' hyperthyroidism. Both conserved end residues are part of each CDR3. D genes are given only for firm matches. The size entry is marked missing in some rows and otherwise reads once, few, many or a size class.

d_call cdr3_length j_call v_call clone_size cdr3_aa
. 13 TRBJ2-7 TRBV6-2/TRBV6-3 many CASGASRAYEQYF
. 13 TRBJ1-1 TRBV6-1 . CASRNTVHTEAFF
. 16 TRBJ1-1 TRBV28 . CASSTLGRGRWTEAFF
. 14 TRBJ2-7 TRBV5-5 . CASSPSSLGYEQYF
. 16 TRBJ2-6 TRBV5-1 . CASSFLSGDGANVLTF
. 14 TRBJ2-7 TRBV30 many CAWSKGGDYAEQYF
. 15 TRBJ2-2 TRBV19 many CASSIYGSSTGELFF
. 16 TRBJ2-7 TRBV9 many CASSVGSGTSLYEQYF
. 14 TRBJ2-3 TRBV11-2 many CASSLEQLTDTQYF
. 14 TRBJ1-2 TRBV28 . CASSSFGPSYGYTF
. 12 TRBJ1-1 TRBV2 many CASGGVYTEAFF
. 14 TRBJ2-7 TRBV20-1 . CSAREDFYSYEQYF
TRBD1 15 TRBJ1-1 TRBV6-1 few CASKVTGGVSTEAFF
. 15 TRBJ2-7 TRBV7-3 many CASSPQVAAFGEQYF
. 14 TRBJ1-1 TRBV4-3 few CASSQESSNTEAFF
. 15 TRBJ1-1 TRBV25-1 many CASSVFREGDTEAFF
. 19 TRBJ1-2 TRBV20-1 few CSARDQYEDGTPLGYGYTF
. 13 TRBJ2-7 TRBV6-1 many CASSEGAPREQYF
TRBD1 15 TRBJ1-1 TRBV25-1 many CASSPRDRGQFEAFF
TRBD1 16 TRBJ2-6 TRBV30 many CAWKTGAILGANVLTF
. 12 TRBJ2-7 TRBV12-3/TRBV12-4 many CASSYVVSEQYF
. 14 TRBJ1-5 TRBV9 . CASSVGYSNQPQHF
. 15 TRBJ1-3 TRBV12-3/TRBV12-4 many CASSLRLDSGNTIYF
TRBD1 14 TRBJ2-5 TRBV7-9 many CASSSWTGQETQYF
TRBD1 14 TRBJ2-5 TRBV5-5 many CASSLGTGKETQYF
. 13 TRBJ2-5 TRBV20-1 many CSAPSQAQETQYF
. 14 TRBJ1-2 TRBV7-9 . CASSFEQGLYGYTF
. 15 TRBJ2-4 TRBV6-5 many CASSYSAGWGNIQYF